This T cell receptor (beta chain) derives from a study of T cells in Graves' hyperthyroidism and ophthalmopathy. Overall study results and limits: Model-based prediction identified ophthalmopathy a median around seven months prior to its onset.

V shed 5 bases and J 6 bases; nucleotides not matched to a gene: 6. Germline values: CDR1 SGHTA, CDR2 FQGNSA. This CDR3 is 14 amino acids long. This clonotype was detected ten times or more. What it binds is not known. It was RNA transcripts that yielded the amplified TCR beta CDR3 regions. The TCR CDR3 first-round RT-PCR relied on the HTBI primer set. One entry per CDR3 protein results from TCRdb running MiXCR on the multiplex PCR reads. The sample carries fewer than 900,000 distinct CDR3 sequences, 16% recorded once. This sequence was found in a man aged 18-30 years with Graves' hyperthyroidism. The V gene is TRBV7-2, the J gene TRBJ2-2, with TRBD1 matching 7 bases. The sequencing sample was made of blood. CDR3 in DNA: TGTGCCAGCAGCGGAACCCAGGGGGCCGGGGAGCTGTTTTTT. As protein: CASSGTQGAGELFF.